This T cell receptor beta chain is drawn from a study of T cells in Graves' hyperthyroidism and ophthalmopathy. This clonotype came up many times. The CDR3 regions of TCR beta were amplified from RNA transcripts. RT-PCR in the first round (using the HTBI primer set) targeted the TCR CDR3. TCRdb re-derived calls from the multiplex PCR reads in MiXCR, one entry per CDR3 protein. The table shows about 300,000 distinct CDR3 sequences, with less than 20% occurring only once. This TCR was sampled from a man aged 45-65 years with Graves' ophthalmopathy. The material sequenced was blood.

The CDR3, as DNA: TGCAGTGCTAGGACTAGCGGGGCCTCCTACGAGCAGTACTTC. Translated: CSARTSGASYEQYF. The chain employs TRBV20-1 and TRBJ2-7; 11 positions match TRBD2. This CDR3 has 14 amino acids. Unmatched junction bases numbered 1, after V lost 3 bases and J lost 0 bases. From germline, CDR1 is DFQATT and CDR2 SNEGSKA (reference sequence).